The entry below describes one T cell receptor beta chain. Using immunoSEQ multiplex PCR, the repertoire was profiled, and TCRdb retains in-frame clones only, with some absent. Among tens of thousands of clones listed, about 83% were seen once. This sample was taken from a study of blood T cell repertoires in COVID-19. The germline CDR1 and CDR2 sequences are SGHAT and FQNNGV. The CDR3 loop spans 15 amino acids. Unmatched junction bases numbered 11, after V lost 4 bases and J lost 6 bases. Sequencing input: peripheral blood. This TCR was recovered from a woman aged 55-69 years with acute or convalescent COVID-19. The chain is built from TRBV11-2 and TRBJ1-2; 7 bases line up with TRBD1. The CDR3 DNA sequence: TGTGCCAGCAGCTCCCAGCAGGGGGTTGGTCATGGCTACACCTTC. It specifies CASSSQQGVGHGYTF.